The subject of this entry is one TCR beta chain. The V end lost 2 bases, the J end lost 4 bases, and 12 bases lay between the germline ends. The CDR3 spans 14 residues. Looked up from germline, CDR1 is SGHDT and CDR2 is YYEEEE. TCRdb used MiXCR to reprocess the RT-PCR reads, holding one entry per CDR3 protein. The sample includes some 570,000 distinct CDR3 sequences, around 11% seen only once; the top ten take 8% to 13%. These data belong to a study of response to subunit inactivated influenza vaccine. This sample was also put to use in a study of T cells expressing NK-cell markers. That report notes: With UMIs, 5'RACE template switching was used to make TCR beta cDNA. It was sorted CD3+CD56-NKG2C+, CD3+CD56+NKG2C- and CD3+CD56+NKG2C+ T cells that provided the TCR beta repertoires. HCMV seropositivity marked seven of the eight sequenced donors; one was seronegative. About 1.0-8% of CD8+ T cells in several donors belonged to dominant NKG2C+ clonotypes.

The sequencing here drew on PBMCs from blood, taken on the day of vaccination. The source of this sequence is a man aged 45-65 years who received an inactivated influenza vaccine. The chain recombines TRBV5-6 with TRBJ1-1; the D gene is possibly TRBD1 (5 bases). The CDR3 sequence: CASSFMRGGTEAFF. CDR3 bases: TGTGCCAGCAGCTTCATGAGGGGAGGCACTGAAGCTTTCTTT.